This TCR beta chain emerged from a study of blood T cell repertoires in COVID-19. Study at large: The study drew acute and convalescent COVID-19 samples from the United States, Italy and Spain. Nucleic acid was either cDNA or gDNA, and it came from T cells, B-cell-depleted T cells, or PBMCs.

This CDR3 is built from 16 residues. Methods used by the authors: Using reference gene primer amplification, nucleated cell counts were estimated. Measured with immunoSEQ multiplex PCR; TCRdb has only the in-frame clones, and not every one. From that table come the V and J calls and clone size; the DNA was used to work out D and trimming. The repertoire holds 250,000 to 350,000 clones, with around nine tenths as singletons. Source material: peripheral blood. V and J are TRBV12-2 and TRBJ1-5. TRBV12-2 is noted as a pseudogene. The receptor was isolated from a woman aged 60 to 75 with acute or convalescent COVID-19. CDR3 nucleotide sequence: TGTGCAAGTCGCTTAGTCTCCCGAGGCCCCAATCAGCCCCAGCATTTT. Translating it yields CASRLVSRGPNQPQHF.